Presented here are 26 T cell receptor beta chains from one specimen sequenced in a study of blood T cell repertoires in COVID-19. Using immunoSEQ multiplex PCR, the repertoire was profiled, and TCRdb retains in-frame clones only, with some absent. The data contain around 150,000 clones, around 87% of them singletons. Sequenced material: peripheral blood. Source of these receptors: a woman aged 60-75 years with active COVID-19.

This clone showed up just once. J is TRBJ1-1 and V is TRBV5-4, with a tentative D call TRBD1 (5 bases). Germline V CDR1 and CDR2: SGHNT, YYREEE (reference sequence). The V and J ends lost 0 bases and 14 bases respectively, with 14 bases between them. The CDR3 runs to 12 residues. The CDR3 DNA is TGTGCCAGCAGCTTGGTAGGGACGGGAGACTTCTTT. Translating it yields CASSLVGTGDFF.

The rearrangement joins TRBV6-5 to TRBJ2-5, with D perhaps matching TRBD1 (6 bases). CDR1 and CDR2 from the germline V gene are MNHEY and SVGAGI. V dropped 4 bases and J dropped 5 bases, with 14 bases sitting between them. The CDR3 covers 14 residues. CDR3 sequence reads: CASSFTGLGETQYF. The CDR3 DNA reads TGTGCCAGCAGTTTCACAGGGTTAGGGGAGACCCAGTACTTC.

In its sample, this clone was seen once. This chain links TRBV7-2 with TRBJ2-7; a weak D match, TRBD1 (6 bases). Germline V lookup: CDR1 SGHTA, CDR2 FQGNSA. The germline V and J ends were trimmed by 3 bases and 1 base, with 19 bases remaining between them. The length of the CDR3 is 17 residues. The CDR3 protein is CASSFAPRDRWSYEQYF. DNA of the CDR3: TGTGCCAGCAGCTTCGCCCCCCGAGACAGGTGGTCCTACGAGCAGTACTTC.

The chain combines TRBV3-1 (or the pseudogene TRBV3-2) with TRBJ1-4; D remains ambiguous. This CDR3 region has 14 residues. V dropped 3 bases and J dropped 10 bases, with 15 bases sitting between them. Per the germline V gene, CDR1 is LGHDT and CDR2 is YNNKEL (reference sequence). CDR3 DNA sequence: TGTGCCAGCAGCCAGGACTCCGGCGGCGGAAAACTGTTTTTT. Its protein is CASSQDSGGGKLFF.

The chain links TRBV7-2 to TRBJ2-7; D perhaps matches TRBD2 (6 bases). V lost 5 bases and J 1 base, leaving 21 bases between the germline ends. The CDR3 has 17 amino acids. Germline CDR1 and CDR2: SGHTA and FQGNSA. CDR3 sequence: CASSNHLGDFRSYEQYF. The CDR3 bases are TGTGCCAGCAGCAACCACTTGGGGGACTTTCGATCCTACGAGCAGTACTTC. Based on the CDR3 plus reference TRBV7-2 and TRBJ2-7, the full variable domain is GAGVSQSPSNKVTEKGKDVELRCDPISGHTALYWYRQSLGQGLEFLIYFQGNSAPDKSGLPSDRFSAERTGGSVSTLTIQRTQQEDSAVYLCASSNHLGDFRSYEQYFGPGTRLTVT.

V and J are TRBV23-1 and TRBJ2-1; 7 positions agree with TRBD2. TRBV23-1 carries the ORF label, with uncertain function. The CDR3 loop spans 18 amino acids. With 1 base clipped from V and 2 bases from J, the junction kept 11 bases outside the gene matches. CDR3 residues: CASSQCQTSVSPYNEQFF. DNA for the CDR3: TGCGCCAGCAGTCAATGTCAAACTAGCGTCAGCCCCTACAATGAGCAGTTCTTC.

The chain uses TRBV28 and TRBJ1-3; D remains ambiguous. The V end was cut by 3 bases, the J end by 4 bases, with 7 bases between. From germline, CDR1 is MDHEN and CDR2 SYDVKM. CDR3 length: 13 residues. Here the CDR3 reads CASSLMGGNTIYF. The DNA of the CDR3 is TGTGCCAGCAGTTTGATGGGCGGAAACACCATATATTTT.

The chain has TRBV6-2 or TRBV6-3 and TRBJ1-1, with TRBD1 matching 11 bases. J was trimmed by 6 bases and V by 0 bases; bases with no gene match: 6. CDR3 length: 16 residues. Germline V gene sequence: CDR1 MNHEY, CDR2 SVGEGT. CDR3 sequence (DNA): TGTGCCAGCAGTTACTCGCCCGGACAGGGGGCGGCTGAAGCTTTCTTT. This encodes CASSYSPGQGAAEAFF.

The chain is built from TRBV28 and TRBJ1-4, with D unclear. CDR1 and CDR2 from the germline V gene are MDHEN and SYDVKM. This CDR3 has 19 residues. Trimming stripped 4 bases from V and 0 bases from J, with 21 bases between. The CDR3 region has the DNA TGTGCCAGCAGTTCCCGGAGGCCCACCCAGAGGGCAACTAATGAAAAACTGTTTTTT. Encoded protein: CASSSRRPTQRATNEKLFF.

This clone is a singleton in its sample. The V call is TRBV27, the J call TRBJ2-1, with 7 bases lining up with TRBD1. The CDR3 contains 14 residues. V lost 5 bases and J lost 0; bases outside the gene matches: 1. CDR1 and CDR2 from the germline V gene are MNHEY and SMNVEV (reference sequence). The CDR3 region has the DNA TGTGCCAGCAGTCGGACAGGCTCCTACAATGAGCAGTTCTTC. Translating gives CASSRTGSYNEQFF.

The chain combines TRBV25-1 with TRBJ2-3; D is unresolved. Trimming took off 5 bases at V and 4 bases at J, with 4 bases between the two ends. The CDR3 totals 11 residues. Germline loops: CDR1 MGHDK, CDR2 SYGVNS. CDR3 residues: CASSSADTQYF. DNA for the CDR3: TGTGCCAGCAGTTCTGCAGATACGCAGTATTTT.

V gene TRBV9 combines with J gene TRBJ1-2; 7 positions match TRBD1. With V trimmed by 4 bases and J by 2 bases, 2 bases remained unmatched. The CDR3 extends over 13 amino acids. Germline CDR1 and CDR2: SGDLS and YYNGEE. DNA of the CDR3: TGTGCCAGCAGCAAGGGGGCGAACTATGGCTACACCTTC. This encodes CASSKGANYGYTF.

The chain uses TRBV24-1 and TRBJ2-2; 8 bases match TRBD1. J lost 1 base, V lost 9 bases, and 0 bases had no gene match. Per the germline V gene, CDR1 is KGHDR and CDR2 is SFDVKD. CDR3 size: 13 residues. The CDR3 is CATGTGNTGELFF. CDR3 coding DNA: TGTGCCACCGGGACAGGGAACACCGGGGAGCTGTTTTTT.

The genes are TRBV28 and TRBJ2-1, with TRBD1 identical over 8 bases. Trimming took 1 base from V and 9 from J; bases not matched to a gene: 8. Looked up from germline, CDR1 is MDHEN and CDR2 is SYDVKM. The CDR3 spans 15 residues. The CDR3 coding sequence is TGTGCCAGCAGTTTATTCTCGCAGGGGGCACCTGAGCAGTTCTTC. The encoded protein is CASSLFSQGAPEQFF. The entire variable domain, with the rest obtained from reference TRBV28 and TRBJ2-1, is as follows: DVKVTQSSRYLVKRTGEKVFLECVQDMDHENMFWYRQDPGLGLRLIYFSYDVKMKEKGDIPEGYSVSREKKERFSLILESASTNQTSMYLCASSLFSQGAPEQFFGPGTRLTVL.

The chain links TRBV7-6 to TRBJ2-2; D may be TRBD1 (5 bases). The CDR3 has 17 residues. Trimming pared 5 bases from V and 2 bases from J, leaving 18 bases between. The germline V gene encodes CDR1 SGHVS and CDR2 FNYEAQ. CDR3 sequence (DNA): TGTGCCAGCAGCACCCCCTGGTCGACAGCCAACACCGGGGAGCTGTTTTTT. Translation: CASSTPWSTANTGELFF.

This rearrangement joins TRBV28 to TRBJ1-6; D is undetermined. CDR3 length: 12 amino acids. CDR1 MDHEN and CDR2 SYDVKM come from the germline V gene. The CDR3 nucleotides read TGTGCTTCCGGCTCCTATAATTCACCCCTCCACTTT. It is translated as CASGSYNSPLHF.

The sample holds a few counts of this clone. This chain connects TRBV10-2 to TRBJ1-5, with 8 nucleotides matching TRBD1. The CDR3 is 15 residues long. Germline loops: CDR1 WSHSY, CDR2 SAAADI. V shed 6 bases and J 6 bases; nucleotides not matched to a gene: 10. The CDR3 sequence is CASRQGAFDIQPQHF. The CDR3 DNA reads TGCGCCAGCAGGCAGGGGGCGTTTGACATTCAGCCCCAGCATTTT.

This clone has just one count. The J gene is TRBJ1-5, the V gene TRBV7-2; D is possibly TRBD1 (5 bases). The CDR3 is 16 amino acids. Germline V lookup: CDR1 SGHTA, CDR2 FQGNSA. Trimming took 3 bases from V and 0 from J, leaving 12 bases between them. In DNA, the CDR3 is TGTGCCAGCAGCTTTCAGGGAGGGGATAGCAATCAGCCCCAGCATTTT. This gives the protein CASSFQGGDSNQPQHF.

This chain links TRBV11-2 with TRBJ2-3; the D gene is possibly TRBD2 (7 bases). Germline CDR1 is SGHAT and CDR2 is FQNNGV. The CDR3 totals 16 residues. Trimming left V 3 bases short and J 1 base short, with 14 bases between. The CDR3 nucleotides are TGTGCCAGCAGCTTTTCCGGAGGGGGGGGCACAGATACGCAGTATTTT. Its protein is CASSFSGGGGTDTQYF.

The chain couples TRBV7-2 to TRBJ2-7; TRBD1 agrees at 7 bases. The CDR3 extends over 12 amino acids. J was trimmed by 3 bases and V by 5 bases; bases with no gene match: 1. Germline V gene sequence: CDR1 SGHTA, CDR2 FQGNSA. The CDR3 spells CASSPGGYEQYF. As DNA, the CDR3 is TGTGCCAGCAGCCCAGGGGGCTACGAGCAGTACTTC.

The chain employs TRBV4-2 and TRBJ2-1, with D possibly being TRBD2 (5 bases). The germline V gene encodes CDR1 LGHNA and CDR2 YNFKEQ. This CDR3 comprises 14 residues. V shed 1 base and J shed 7 bases, with 11 bases lying between them. This chain's CDR3 is CASSQVGERNEQFF. In nucleotides, the CDR3 is TGTGCCAGCAGCCAAGTGGGAGAGAGGAATGAGCAGTTCTTC.

The CDR3 region is CASSPDRINEKLFF. CDR3 coding DNA: TGTGCCAGCTCACCCGACAGAATTAATGAAAAACTGTTTTTT. The chain has TRBV18 and TRBJ1-4, with D maybe TRBD1 (5 bases). Trimming shortened V by 3 bases and J by 4 bases, and 9 bases separated the two germline ends. The CDR3 length is 14 residues. Germline-derived CDR1 and CDR2 are KGHSH and LQKENI. Based on the CDR3 plus reference TRBV18 and TRBJ1-4, the full variable domain is NAGVMQNPRHLVRRRGQEARLRCSPMKGHSHVYWYRQLPEEGLKFMVYLQKENIIDESGMPKERFSAEFPKEGPSILRIQQVVRGDSAAYFCASSPDRINEKLFFGSGTQLSVL.

V gene TRBV19 combines with J gene TRBJ2-2; 8 nucleotides match TRBD2. This CDR3 contains 14 residues. Germline V gene lookup returns CDR1 LNHDA and CDR2 SQIVND (reference sequence). V shed 3 bases, J shed 6 bases, and the junction held 3 bases outside the gene matches. This CDR3 reads CASSIKRESGELFF. The CDR3, as DNA: TGTGCCAGTAGTATTAAGCGGGAGTCCGGGGAGCTGTTTTTT.

The rearrangement joins TRBV15 to TRBJ2-5; 10 positions match TRBD2. The ends lost 2 bases at V and 2 bases at J; junction bases unmatched: 2. This CDR3 is 15 amino acids long. Germline V gene data show CDR1 as LNHNV and CDR2 as YYDKDF (reference sequence). The CDR3 DNA is TGTGCCACCAGCAGATGGACTAGCGGACAAGAGACCCAGTACTTC. This translates into CATSRWTSGQETQYF.

This clone was detected once. The V gene is TRBV29-1, the J gene TRBJ2-1, with D perhaps matching TRBD1 (5 bases). The CDR3 sequence is 14 residues long. CDR1 and CDR2 (germline): SQVTM, ANQGSEA. V lost 5 bases and J 5 bases, leaving 16 bases between the germline ends. CDR3 in amino acids: CSVYILRGHNEQFF. In nucleotides, the CDR3 is TGCAGCGTTTATATTTTAAGGGGCCACAATGAGCAGTTCTTC.

This clone occurred once. The chain carries TRBV11-2 and TRBJ2-3; no clear D gene. The CDR3 is made up of 15 amino acids. V lost 3 bases, J lost 2 bases, and 12 bases lay in between. Germline V gives CDR1 SGHAT, CDR2 FQNNGV. Here the CDR3 reads CASSLRLLVTDTQYF. CDR3 nucleotide sequence: TGTGCCAGCAGCTTGAGACTGCTGGTCACAGATACGCAGTATTTT.